This TCR beta chain comes out of a study of blood T cells in healthy people across ages. This CDR3 is 14 amino acids long. Germline assignment: CDR1 KGHSH and CDR2 LQKENI. The V end lost 2 bases, the J end lost 6 bases, and 13 bases lay between the germline ends. The amount of total RNA extracted per sample was at least 6 micrograms. It was with a sample-barcoded 5' primer and a J-beta primer mix that a second PCR of roughly 7 to 12 cycles was run. TCRdb analysed the 5' RACE reads with MiXCR anew, one entry per CDR3 protein. In the table there are approximately 800,000 distinct CDR3 sequences, around 25% of which are singletons. These records were also assigned to another study, of T cells of mothers and their children. As that study records: In this cohort, donors were a few healthy Caucasian mothers plus their six children. Related mother-child pairs showed slightly higher but non-significant overlap than unrelated pairs.

The chain combines TRBV18 with TRBJ1-1, with D tentatively TRBD1 (6 bases). This clonotype was sampled from a boy aged 5-17 years in good health. The sample comprised blood. This CDR3 reads CASSPIAGEAEAFF. In nucleotides, the CDR3 is TGTGCCAGCTCACCAATCGCAGGGGAAGCTGAAGCTTTCTTT.